This T cell receptor (beta chain) stems from a study of shared clonotypes between healthy human individuals (dated by TCRdb to 2018 to 2021). Regarding the research as a whole: The cohort included three men and two women between 18 and 49 years of age. Between about 0.8 and 9 billion PBMCs per donor were obtained by leukapheresis. Libraries were prepared and TCR repertoires were sequenced by different laboratories using diverse techniques, in order to increase sequencing depth and limit assay-specific biases. Per donor, three plates each were used for CD4 naive and CD4 memory, two for CD8 naive, and one for CD8 memory. Blood TCR repertoires of about five healthy adults were deeply sequenced to estimate repertoire size and the extent of clonotype sharing between individuals.

TCR CDR3 regions were amplified from genomic DNA by multiplex PCR using the deep immunoSEQ assay. Extracted genomic DNA from each cell subset was distributed evenly across all wells of several immunoSEQ 96-well plates, and each plate was treated as a replicate. For sorted subsets, approximately 200 ng of genomic DNA, equivalent to roughly 30,000 T cell genomes, went into each replicate PCR. Purified libraries were measured with a Qubit 3.0 fluorometer, size-checked on a Bioanalyzer 2100, and measured again with the KAPA Library Quantification kit. A separate single-read 150-cycle Illumina NextSeq 550 flow cell was used to sequence each immunoSEQ 96-well plate. Processing in the source paper ran as follows. Because the immunoSEQ output held only junctional sequences and lacked quality scores, the filtering could not match the filtering applied to full-length reads. To assign V/J genes and CDR3, sequences were annotated against IMGT germline references using PyIR, a Python wrapper for IgBLAST v1.9. Reads were filtered out if the reads had weak V/J assignments (E-value above 1e-6), no CDR3, stop codons, out-of-frame junctions, or ambiguous translated residues. V3J clonotypes were defined by identical inferred V gene, J gene, and CDR3 amino acid sequence. Percentage overlap between repertoires was computed as shared unique clonotypes divided by the size of the smaller repertoire. Repertoire richness was assessed with RTK rarefaction, the Chao1 estimator, and Recon v2.1 estimates of unobserved clonotypes. For all TCRbeta clonotypes obtained by the gDNA method from a handful of donors, generation probabilities were computed with OLGA. TCRdb retrieved this table from immuneACCESS and kept in-frame rearrangements only. Not all clones are present; in checked studies, unresolved V genes account for under half, and no reason is known for the remainder. V and J calls and clone size are copied from that table; D and trimming were computed from the DNA. This sample comprises roughly 570,000 clones, 95% to 98% of them detected only once. Of the sample, 0.25% to 0.35% is held by the ten largest clones.

CD8 naive samples were CD45RO-negative cells positively selected for CCR7, giving a CD45RA+CCR7+ population that excluded TemRA cells. The donors were healthy, HIV-negative adults with no recently reported acute infections or vaccinations. Only Caucasian adults living in Nashville, Tennessee, USA were represented among the donors. Blood was collected by leukapheresis, and PBMCs were isolated by Ficoll-Histopaque density gradient centrifugation and then cryopreserved in liquid nitrogen vapor phase. Purity and quantity of every magnetically sorted T cell population were checked by analytical flow cytometry. Genomic DNA was isolated from every sorted fraction and measured by UV absorbance on a Nanodrop 2000c. The germline V gene (reference sequence) gives CDR1 as SGHNT and CDR2 as YYREEE. The CDR3 numbers 14 residues from cysteine through phenylalanine. The sequence is cut down to CDR3 DNA, 42 bases in frame from base 1. The junction shows trimming of 0 bases on V and 4 bases on J, plus 8 bases between the germline ends.

The full study reports these points: The genetic and exposure-history diversity represented was limited by the small number of donors. Only blood was sampled, and tissue TCR repertoires likely differ from those in blood. When four donors were compared, the shared fraction of clonotypes was roughly 4.8% for naive CD4, 3.5% for naive CD8, 2% to 2.5% for memory CD4, and less than 0.5% for memory CD8. Estimated clonotype richness was generally larger for naive than for memory subsets. Rarefaction of sorted-subset datasets indicated incomplete sequencing despite the large sequencing depth. Higher generation probabilities were observed for clonotypes shared by all four sorted-subset donors than for non-shared clonotypes. Pairwise subsampling led to the expectation that sequencing depth would affect the degree of clonotype sharing among donors.

Concerning this clone: What antigen it recognizes has not been identified. Base qualities are not recorded, but no much larger clone differs from it by a single base.

This sequence was found in a man aged 25 to 40 in good health. The chain uses TRBV5-4 and TRBJ2-1; matching of 5 bases hints at TRBD1 as the D gene. Sequencing was performed on naive CD8+ T cells sorted from blood. The cell subset or site tag for this specimen amounts to: CD45RA+CCR7+. This receptor carries the CDR3 CASSLAGMYNEQFF. The DNA sequence is given as TGTGCCAGCAGCTTGGCAGGGATGTACAATGAGCAGTTCTTC. The full variable domain, with segments outside the CDR3 supplied by the reference TRBV5-4 and TRBJ2-1 proteins, appears as ETGVTQSPTHLIKTRGQQVTLRCSSQSGHNTVSWYQQALGQGPQFIFQYYREEENGRGNFPPRFSGLQFPNYSSELNVNALELDDSALYLCASSLAGMYNEQFFGPGTRLTVL.